This T cell receptor (beta chain) was recorded in a study of T cell responses to AZD1222 COVID-19 vaccine (dated by TCRdb to about 2021). About the study as a whole: AZD1222 recipients whose second dose came at about 4 weeks and those whose second dose came at about 12 weeks were combined into one group, since spike-specific TCR depth and breadth did not differ between the two schedules. A total of about 250 trial participants underwent TCR sequencing, of whom 200 to 220 had received two doses of AZD1222 and around 25 had received two doses of the MenACWY control vaccine. Enrollment into the trials was organized by age into subgroups of 18-55, 56-69 and 70-plus years, and those subgroups contained roughly 160, 29 and 62 TCR-sequenced participants, respectively. Results the study describes overall, beyond this receptor: After two AZD1222 doses, spike-specific TCR breadth and depth were significantly higher than at day 0 and than in MenACWY recipients. Conclusions about previously exposed vaccinees were limited because only six AZD1222 recipients were SARS-CoV-2 seropositive at baseline. The vaccine-associated CD4 TCRs covered the entire spike protein, and the dominant responses fell in regions 160-218 and 743-854. No day 14 peak-response samples were available, so repertoires were characterized only after the peak T cell response. Epitopes outside the regions mutated in the B.1.351 and B.1.1.7 variants were reportedly recognized by nearly half of the unique spike-specific TCRs. Participants were mostly white British, with more females than males. The authors suggested clonal diversity may have been underestimated. The 56-69-year group was small, and its depth increase did not reach significance, likely because of low power.

After removal of 7 bases from V and 7 bases from J, the junction retains 2 bases not matched to a gene. The CDR3 sequence holds 13 residues, the cysteine and phenylalanine included. The sequence is cut down to CDR3 DNA, 39 bases in frame from base 1. In the germline V gene, CDR1 corresponds to MNHEY and CDR2 to SVGAGI. The CDR3 regions of human TCRbeta chains were analyzed by immunosequencing. The source study handled its data this way. TCRs in the repertoires were compared against a reference library of SARS-CoV-2-specific TCRs that had been generated with the MIRA antigen-specificity platform. Breadth was defined as the fraction of unique TCRs that were SARS-CoV-2-associated, and depth was defined as the fraction of total T cells that were SARS-CoV-2-associated. Each spike-specific TCR was assigned to its reactive spike region and to a CD4 or CD8 class using the MIRA data. Log10-transformed breadth and depth values were compared by one-way ANOVA with Sidak's multiple comparisons tests. TCRdb mirrors the immuneACCESS table, restricted to in-frame sequences. Some clones are absent from its copies; in checked studies, under half trace to an unresolved V gene, and the reason for the others is unknown. From that table come the V and J calls and clone size; the DNA was used to work out D and trimming. The sample table shows some 160,000 clones, and less than 95% are seen once. The ten largest clones represent 4.4% of the sample.

Note on this clone: The clone's antigen remains unknown. Base-call qualities are not available, and no considerably larger clone is one nucleotide away.

The time point label corresponds to: baseline before first vaccination. Vaccinee samples were obtained from the UK trials COV001 and COV002, which included a single-blind randomized controlled phase 2/3 trial of AZD1222 (ChAdOx1 nCoV-19) in healthy adults. Trial participant PBMC samples were collected at day 0 and day 28 after the second dose for TCRbeta chain sequencing. The chain employs TRBV6-5 and TRBJ1-6, and TRBD1 matches 9 of the central bases. The sequencing used peripheral blood, collected on day 0 of AZD1222 vaccination. The sequence came from an adult in good health. The nucleotide sequence is TGTGCCAGCATTGGGACAGGGAATTCACCCCTCCACTTT. This sequence encodes CASIGTGNSPLHF.